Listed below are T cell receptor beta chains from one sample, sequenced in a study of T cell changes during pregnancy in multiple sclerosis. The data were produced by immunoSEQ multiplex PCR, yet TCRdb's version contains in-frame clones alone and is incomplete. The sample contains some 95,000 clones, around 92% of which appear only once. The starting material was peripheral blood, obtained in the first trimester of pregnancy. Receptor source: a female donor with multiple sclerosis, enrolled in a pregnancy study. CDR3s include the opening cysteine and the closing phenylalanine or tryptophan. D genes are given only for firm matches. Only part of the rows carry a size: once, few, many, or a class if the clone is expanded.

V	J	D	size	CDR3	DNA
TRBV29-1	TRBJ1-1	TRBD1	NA	CSAPGQLNTEAFF	TGCAGCGCCCCGGGACAGCTGAACACTGAAGCTTTCTTT
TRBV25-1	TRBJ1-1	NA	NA	CASSPQGGTEAFF	TGTGCCAGCAGTCCTCAGGGCGGCACTGAAGCTTTCTTT
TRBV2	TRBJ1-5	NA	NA	CASTDVFTQPQHF	TGTGCCAGTACAGACGTTTTCACTCAGCCCCAGCATTTT
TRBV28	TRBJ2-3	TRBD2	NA	CASSSLLTSGGTDTQYF	TGTGCCAGCAGTTCTCTTTTGACTAGCGGAGGCACAGATACGCAGTATTTT
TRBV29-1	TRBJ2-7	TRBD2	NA	CSAGTSGSGEQYF	TGCAGCGCCGGGACTAGCGGGAGCGGCGAGCAGTACTTC
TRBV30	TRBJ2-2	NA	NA	CAWRYTGVKTGELFF	TGTGCCTGGAGGTACACGGGGGTGAAGACCGGGGAGCTGTTTTTT
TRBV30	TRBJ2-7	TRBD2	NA	CAWSVGGRVNEQYF	TGTGCCTGGAGTGTAGGCGGGAGGGTGAACGAGCAGTACTTC
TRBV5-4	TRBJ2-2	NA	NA	CASSLGGRTPFTGELFF	TGTGCCAGCAGCTTGGGGGGGAGGACGCCATTCACCGGGGAGCTGTTTTTT
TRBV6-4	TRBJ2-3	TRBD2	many	CASSGTSGTDTQYF	TGTGCCAGCAGTGGGACTAGCGGGACAGATACGCAGTATTTT
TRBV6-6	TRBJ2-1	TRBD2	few	CATSYGTSGHNEQFF	TGTGCCACTTCGTACGGGACTAGCGGACACAATGAGCAGTTCTTC
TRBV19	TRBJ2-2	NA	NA	CASSILSPVELFF	TGTGCCAGTAGTATCTTGAGTCCCGTGGAGCTGTTTTTT
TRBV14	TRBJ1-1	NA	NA	CASSQMGPMNTEAFF	TGTGCCAGCAGCCAAATGGGGCCGATGAACACTGAAGCTTTCTTT
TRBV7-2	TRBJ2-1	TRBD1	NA	CASSLTADRGVEQFF	TGTGCCAGCAGCTTAACTGCGGACAGGGGGGTTGAGCAGTTCTTC
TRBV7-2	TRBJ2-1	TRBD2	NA	CASSSIAGGFDEQFF	TGTGCCAGCAGCTCAATAGCGGGAGGATTCGATGAGCAGTTCTTC
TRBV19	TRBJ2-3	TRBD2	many	CASRLAGTDTQYF	TGTGCCAGCCGACTAGCGGGAACAGATACGCAGTATTTT
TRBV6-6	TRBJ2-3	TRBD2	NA	CASSSTWSSGSDTQYF	TGTGCCAGCAGTTCCACTTGGTCTAGCGGATCAGATACGCAGTATTTT
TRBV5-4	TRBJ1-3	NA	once	CASSRDSSSGNTIYF	TGTGCCAGCAGCCGCGACAGTTCCTCTGGAAACACCATATATTTT
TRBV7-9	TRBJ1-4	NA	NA	CASSLVGGNEKLFF	TGTGCCAGCAGCTTAGTAGGCGGAAATGAAAAACTGTTTTTT
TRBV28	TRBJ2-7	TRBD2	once	CASSMRLAAYEQYF	TGTGCCAGCAGTATGAGACTAGCAGCCTACGAGCAGTACTTC
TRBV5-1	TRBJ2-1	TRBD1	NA	CASSLRSATGIAYNEQFF	TGCGCCAGCAGCTTGCGGAGCGCGACAGGGATTGCCTACAATGAGCAGTTCTTC
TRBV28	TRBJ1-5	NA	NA	CASSLEPQHF	TGTGCCAGCAGCCTTGAGCCCCAGCATTTT
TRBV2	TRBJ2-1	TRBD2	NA	CARGRREAYNEQFF	TGTGCCAGAGGGAGGCGGGAGGCCTACAATGAGCAGTTCTTC
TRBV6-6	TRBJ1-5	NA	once	CASRPTRGGNQPQHF	TGTGCCAGCAGACCCACAAGGGGTGGGAATCAGCCCCAGCATTTT
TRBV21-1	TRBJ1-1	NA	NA	CASSKVVWREGSPNTEAFF	TGTGCCAGCAGCAAAGTGGTTTGGAGGGAGGGCTCCCCGAACACTGAAGCTTTCTTT
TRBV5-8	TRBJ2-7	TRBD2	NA	CASSLGTSGKNEQYF	TGTGCCAGCAGCTTGGGGACTAGCGGGAAGAACGAGCAGTACTTC
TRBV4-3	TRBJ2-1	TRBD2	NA	CASSQGTSFPYNEQFF	TGCGCCAGCAGCCAAGGGACTAGTTTCCCCTACAATGAGCAGTTCTTC
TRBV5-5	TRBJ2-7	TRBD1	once	CASSFRTGGAYEQYF	TGTGCCAGCAGCTTCAGGACAGGGGGAGCCTACGAGCAGTACTTC
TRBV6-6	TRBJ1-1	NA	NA	CASGGREAEAFF	TGTGCCAGCGGGGGTAGGGAGGCTGAAGCTTTCTTT
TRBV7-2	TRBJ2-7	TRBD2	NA	CASSLVPGPSGSYEQYF	TGTGCCAGCAGCTTAGTTCCCGGGCCTAGCGGGTCCTACGAGCAGTACTTC
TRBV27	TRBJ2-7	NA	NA	CASSRGKEQYF	TGTGCCAGCAGTCGGGGGAAAGAGCAGTACTTC
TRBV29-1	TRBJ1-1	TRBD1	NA	CSVEAMGGTVLNTEAFF	TGCAGCGTTGAAGCCATGGGTGGGACAGTGCTTAACACTGAAGCTTTCTTT
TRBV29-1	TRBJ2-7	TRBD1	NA	CSVASRGISHEQYF	TGCAGCGTTGCTTCCAGGGGGATATCCCACGAGCAGTACTTC
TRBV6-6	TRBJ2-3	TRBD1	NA	CASSTPDRGVDTQYF	TGTGCCAGCAGTACCCCCGACAGGGGAGTAGATACGCAGTATTTT